A selection of T cell receptor beta chains follows, all from one sample in a study of blood T cell repertoires in COVID-19. The assay was immunoSEQ multiplex PCR, and TCRdb's table has in-frame clones only and misses some. The sample lists roughly 43,000 clones; just under 70% were seen once. The specimen was peripheral blood. The receptors shown here come from a man older than 75 with acute or convalescent COVID-19. The CDR3 runs from the conserved cysteine through the conserved F or W.

cdr3_aa	v_call	j_call
CASSGLALPDTQYF	TRBV4-1	TRBJ2-3
CASSTKTSGTPYYEQYF	TRBV5-1	TRBJ2-7
CASSLRDTTPMEPQHF	TRBV7-8	TRBJ1-5
CASSSGYNEQFF	TRBV12-3/TRBV12-4	TRBJ2-1
CASSLAPSPGLARTYEQYF	TRBV7-2	TRBJ2-7
CAISDEGAAQETQYF	TRBV10-3	TRBJ2-5
CASSQGLLSSFAYEQYF	TRBV4-1	TRBJ2-7
CASCGVGAFF	TRBV23-1	TRBJ1-1
CASSDSPNSPLHF	TRBV7-2	TRBJ1-6
CASSLAGEGTYTEAFF	TRBV11-2	TRBJ1-1
CATSRDRTNNSPLHF	TRBV15	TRBJ1-6
CASSPGASGRVEQYF	TRBV18	TRBJ2-7
CASSRIAGEQYF	TRBV7-2	TRBJ2-7
CAGGRGNTEAFF	TRBV30	TRBJ1-1
CAIRSGMASGSNTGELFF	TRBV10-3	TRBJ2-2
CASSVERGRTGTQYGYTF	TRBV9	TRBJ1-2
CASSQSRAHEQYF	TRBV23-1	TRBJ2-7
CASSLGPGLNTEAFF	TRBV7-2	TRBJ1-1
CASSRGIRATNEKLFF	TRBV4-1	TRBJ1-4
CASSLGLAGVVELFF	TRBV11-2	TRBJ2-2
CASSSLGRGQGAFF	TRBV11-3	TRBJ1-1
CASSLIQDRSRNTIYF	TRBV7-6	TRBJ1-3
CASSVTREQYF	TRBV5-6	TRBJ2-7
CASSPPSGGDTDTQYF	TRBV13	TRBJ2-3
CASSSGTGGFYGYTF	TRBV7-2	TRBJ1-2
CASSRQGSHSGNTIYF	TRBV19	TRBJ1-3
CAISEFGPQETQYF	TRBV10-3	TRBJ2-5
CASSYIGQEGNEQFF	TRBV7-3	TRBJ2-1
CASTPLDAGPQHF	TRBV19	TRBJ1-5
CATSREPGTSDEQYF	TRBV15	TRBJ2-7
CASSSWGVQEGRAFF	TRBV6-5	TRBJ1-1
CASSPRTGRSYEQYF	TRBV7-9	TRBJ2-7
CASSDGGFEKLFF	TRBV6-1	TRBJ1-4
CASSLGQIGVDGYTF	TRBV5-6	TRBJ1-2
CASSPRPQGASYEQYF	TRBV11-2	TRBJ2-7
CASSPYSNQPQHF	TRBV18	TRBJ1-5
CASIGNRANYGYTF	TRBV2	TRBJ1-2
CAWSAVGQVAYEQYF	TRBV30	TRBJ2-7
CASSRWAGRDTGELFF	TRBV3-1/TRBV3-2	TRBJ2-2
CASSYGQNYGYTF	TRBV5-4	TRBJ1-2
CASSLSDTQYF	TRBV28	TRBJ2-3
CASSLDWGRGRGIDTQYF	TRBV11-3	TRBJ2-3
CASSFRDYGYTF	TRBV12-3/TRBV12-4	TRBJ1-2
CASSPGQNYGYTF	TRBV19	TRBJ1-2
CASSDRQGAGAFF	TRBV12-3/TRBV12-4	TRBJ1-1
CASSPQQGPTTF	TRBV19	TRBJ1-2
CASGTGTSGNTIYF	TRBV19	TRBJ1-3
CASSSYEKLFF	TRBV2	TRBJ1-4
CASLDRGSTGELFF	TRBV28	TRBJ2-2
CASSTRQGHYGYTF	TRBV6-5	TRBJ1-2
CASSFNSGPETQYF	TRBV6-6	TRBJ2-5